This TCR beta chain was profiled in a study of T cell clonality in common variable immunodeficiency. Turning to this clone: The antigen is undetermined. Coverage ceases 3 residues before the CDR3 finishes, and the germline J gene fills in the end.

Overall study results and limits: Reportedly, TCR beta sequences from common variable immunodeficiency showed fewer deletions and N-nucleotide insertions.

Germline lookup yields CDR1 SEHNR and CDR2 FQNEAQ (reference sequence). The V gene end was trimmed by 5 bases and the J gene end by 7 bases; junction bases not matched to a gene: 7. The CDR3 is 14 residues long. Repertoires were generated with immunoSEQ multiplex PCR, while TCRdb's copy carries only in-frame clones and drops some. The record shows more than 7,000 clones for this sample, with no singletons present. CVID subjects were neither ill nor on immunomodulatory or immunosuppressive medication at sampling. Material for sequencing was peripheral blood mononuclear cells. This sequence joins TRBV7-9 and TRBJ2-1, with 8 bases fitting TRBD1. This sequence originates from a human donor with common variable immunodeficiency. The covered CDR3 bases are TGTGCCAGCAGCCCATGGACAGGGAGGAATGAG. Its translation: CASSPWTGRNE. The entire CDR3 sequence reads CASSPWTGRNEQFF.